These 21 T cell receptor beta chains were all obtained from the same sample, sequenced in a study of shared clonotypes between healthy human individuals. CD45RO-negative cells were positively selected for CCR7, leaving out terminally differentiated effector memory CD45RA+ cells. Assay: immunoSEQ multiplex PCR; the TCRdb copy retains only in-frame clones and omits some. Among around 2,000,000 clones listed, approximately 95% were seen once. The sequencing sample was made of naive CD8+ T cells sorted from blood. The receptors originated from a man in his late teens or twenties in good health.

The chain has TRBV27 and TRBJ2-2; 11 bases map to TRBD2. Unmatched junction bases numbered 6, after V lost 3 bases and J lost 15 bases. The CDR3 covers 13 residues. The germline V gene has CDR1 MNHEY and CDR2 SMNVEV (reference sequence). CDR3 nucleotide sequence: TGTGCCAGCAGTTTGGTAGCGGGGGGGCAGGTGTTTTTT. Translating it yields CASSLVAGGQVFF.

The J gene is TRBJ2-3, the V gene TRBV27; 9 bases are shared with TRBD1. V was pared by 3 bases and J by 5 bases, with 21 bases of the junction left unmatched. Per the germline V gene, CDR1 is MNHEY and CDR2 is SMNVEV (reference sequence). This CDR3 contains 20 residues. The CDR3 bases are TGTGCCAGCAGTTTGGGGGGCGTTGTAACCGGGACAGGGCCATTAGATACGCAGTATTTT. This translates into CASSLGGVVTGTGPLDTQYF.

This chain connects TRBV7-9 to TRBJ2-2, with TRBD2 matching over 10 bases. Trimming cost V 2 bases and J 5 bases; bases outside gene matches: 2. Germline V gives CDR1 SEHNR, CDR2 FQNEAQ (reference sequence). This CDR3 is built from 15 residues. The chain's CDR3 is CASSLLLAGTGELFF. The CDR3 coding sequence is TGTGCCAGCAGCTTACTACTAGCGGGGACCGGGGAGCTGTTTTTT.

The V gene is TRBV9, the J gene TRBJ2-1, with D possibly being TRBD1 or TRBD2 (5 bases each). V was trimmed by 3 bases and J by 6 bases, leaving 25 bases between them. Germline CDR1 is SGDLS and CDR2 is YYNGEE. This CDR3 is built from 18 residues. The CDR3 nucleotides are TGTGCCAGCAGCGCCACCCCACCCGGGGCAGAGGGATTCAATGAGCAGTTCTTC. It codes for CASSATPPGAEGFNEQFF. Looking up the rest from reference TRBV9 and TRBJ2-1 gives the full variable domain: DSGVTQTPKHLITATGQRVTLRCSPRSGDLSVYWYQQSLDQGLQFLIQYYNGEERAKGNILERFSAQQFPDLHSELNLSSLELGDSALYFCASSATPPGAEGFNEQFFGPGTRLTVL.

This chain connects TRBV27 to TRBJ1-1; TRBD1 matches 8 bases. Germline V gene data show CDR1 as MNHEY and CDR2 as SMNVEV (reference sequence). V trimming: 5 bases; J trimming: 3 bases; junction bases outside the gene matches: 8. The CDR3 loop spans 15 amino acids. The DNA of the CDR3 is TGTGCCAGCAGTGACAACGCCAGGGGGCACACTGAAGCTTTCTTT. This translates into CASSDNARGHTEAFF.

The chain links TRBV7-2 to TRBJ2-1; D not certain. The germline gives CDR1 SGHTA, CDR2 FQGNSA. Trimming took 5 bases from V and 9 from J, leaving 11 bases between them. There are 12 residues in the CDR3. This chain's CDR3 is CASSPTMGEQFF. CDR3 DNA sequence: TGTGCCAGCAGCCCAACTATGGGTGAGCAGTTCTTC.

Details on this clone: The same CDR3 arises from other DNA sequences in this sample as well. The chain joins TRBV28 to TRBJ1-1; tentative D call: TRBD1 (5 bases). CDR1 and CDR2 (germline): MDHEN, SYDVKM. CDR3 length: 13 amino acids. Trimming left V 5 bases short and J 3 bases short, with 10 bases between. CDR3 loop: CASSPVGDTEAFF. CDR3 DNA: TGTGCCAGCAGTCCCGTAGGGGACACTGAAGCTTTCTTT. The full variable domain, in which reference TRBV28 and TRBJ1-1 provide the parts outside the CDR3, is DVKVTQSSRYLVKRTGEKVFLECVQDMDHENMFWYRQDPGLGLRLIYFSYDVKMKEKGDIPEGYSVSREKKERFSLILESASTNQTSMYLCASSPVGDTEAFFGQGTRLTVV.

The chain employs TRBV30 and TRBJ2-1; 8 nucleotides align to TRBD1. CDR3 length: 14 amino acids. The germline V gene encodes CDR1 GTSNPN and CDR2 SVGIG (reference sequence). V gave up 2 bases and J gave up 7 bases; unmatched junction bases: 7. The CDR3 nucleotides are TGTGCCTGGAGTCTGGGGACAGGCATGAATGAGCAGTTCTTC. It yields the protein CAWSLGTGMNEQFF. Variable domain in full (rest from reference TRBV30 and TRBJ2-1): SQTIHQWPATLVQPVGSPLSLECTVEGTSNPNLYWYRQAAGRGLQLLFYSVGIGQISSEVPQNLSASRPQDRQFILSSKKLLLSDSGFYLCAWSLGTGMNEQFFGPGTRLTVL.

This CDR3 reads CASSQDFSSGNTIYF. In DNA, the CDR3 is TGCGCCAGCAGCCAAGATTTCAGCTCTGGAAACACCATATATTTT. The chain couples TRBV4-1 to TRBJ1-3; D not resolved. Trimming took 0 bases from V and 0 from J, leaving 6 bases between them. The CDR3 totals 15 residues. Germline lookup yields CDR1 MGHRA and CDR2 YSYEKL.

This clone was observed a single time. The CDR3 DNA follows: TGTGCCAACGGACAGGGGGTGAACACTGAAGCTTTCTTT. It encodes CANGQGVNTEAFF. This chain links TRBV7-9 with TRBJ1-1, with 10 nucleotides matching TRBD1. J gave up 0 bases and V 10 bases, and 2 bases lay outside the gene matches. CDR3 length: 13 residues. Germline CDR1 reads SEHNR; CDR2 reads FQNEAQ (reference sequence).

The chain couples TRBV27 to TRBJ2-7; 8 nucleotides line up with TRBD1. The CDR3 has 14 residues. Germline lookup yields CDR1 MNHEY and CDR2 SMNVEV (reference sequence). V gave up 4 bases and J gave up 6 bases; unmatched junction bases: 8. The CDR3 is CASSWVQGVAEQYF. The CDR3 region has the DNA TGTGCCAGCAGTTGGGTACAGGGGGTCGCCGAGCAGTACTTC.

The chain links TRBV4-1 to TRBJ2-2; no clear D. Trimming shortened V by 3 bases and J by 1 base, and 6 bases separated the two germline ends. From germline, CDR1 is MGHRA and CDR2 YSYEKL. This CDR3 is built from 14 residues. DNA for the CDR3: TGCGCCAGCAGCCAGTCAGAGAACACCGGGGAGCTGTTTTTT. Amino acids: CASSQSENTGELFF.

The chain recombines TRBV7-9 with TRBJ2-7, with no clear D. The CDR3 runs 13 residues. Per the germline V gene, CDR1 is SEHNR and CDR2 is FQNEAQ (reference sequence). The ends were cut back, 3 bases at V and 3 bases at J, with 9 bases in the middle. The DNA for the CDR3 is TGTGCCAGCAGCTTCCTCGGTATCTACGAGCAGTACTTC. Its protein product is CASSFLGIYEQYF.

The CDR3 is CSATGGEETQYF. For the CDR3, the DNA is TGCAGCGCCACAGGGGGCGAAGAGACCCAGTACTTC. The V call is TRBV29-1, the J call TRBJ2-5, with 9 bases lining up with TRBD1. Germline loops: CDR1 SQVTM, CDR2 ANQGSEA. This CDR3 comprises 12 residues. V was pared by 7 bases and J by 3 bases, with 3 bases of the junction left unmatched.

The genes are TRBV10-2 and TRBJ2-1; 7 positions agree with TRBD1. Trimming at V came to 8 bases and at J to 12 bases, leaving 25 bases not matched to a gene. This CDR3 region has 17 residues. Germline V gene sequence: CDR1 WSHSY, CDR2 SAAADI. The CDR3 sequence: CASLDTKTGLTLDGQFF. CDR3 bases: TGCGCCAGCCTCGATACGAAGACAGGGTTGACTCTGGATGGGCAGTTCTTC.

In its sample, this clone was seen once. This rearrangement joins TRBV7-9 to TRBJ1-1; the D is unclear. The germline V gene has CDR1 SEHNR and CDR2 FQNEAQ (reference sequence). V gave up 5 bases and J gave up 1 base, with 14 bases separating them. The CDR3 loop spans 15 amino acids. This chain's CDR3 is CASSPPLFPNTEAFF. CDR3 DNA sequence: TGTGCCAGCAGCCCCCCGCTTTTTCCGAACACTGAAGCTTTCTTT.

The chain is built from TRBV9 and TRBJ2-2; no firm D call. The V gene's germline CDR1 is SGDLS and CDR2 YYNGEE. V was trimmed by 3 bases and J by 5 bases, leaving 17 bases between them. The length of the CDR3 is 16 residues. The CDR3 bases are TGTGCCAGCAGCGAGACCCGGATTTCACCAACCGGGGAGCTGTTTTTT. This encodes CASSETRISPTGELFF. Variable domain in full (rest from reference TRBV9 and TRBJ2-2): DSGVTQTPKHLITATGQRVTLRCSPRSGDLSVYWYQQSLDQGLQFLIQYYNGEERAKGNILERFSAQQFPDLHSELNLSSLELGDSALYFCASSETRISPTGELFFGEGSRLTVL.

The gene calls are TRBV13 and TRBJ2-5, with D perhaps matching TRBD1 (6 bases). This CDR3 has 13 amino acids. CDR1 PRHDT and CDR2 FYEKMQ come from the germline V gene (reference sequence). V lost 6 bases, J lost 0 bases, and 8 bases lay in between. In DNA, the CDR3 is TGTGCCAGCAGAGGGGACAACCAAGAGACCCAGTACTTC. It yields the protein CASRGDNQETQYF.

The rearrangement uses TRBV2 and TRBJ1-3, with 8 positions matching TRBD1. Germline V gene data show CDR1 as SNHLY and CDR2 as FYNNEI. This CDR3 comprises 15 residues. Losses at the gene ends were 3 bases for V and 7 bases for J; bases not matched to a gene: 8. The CDR3, as DNA: TGTGCCAGCAGTGACCCGTCAGGGGGCCTGAACACCATATATTTT. Translating it yields CASSDPSGGLNTIYF.

The J gene is TRBJ2-4, the V gene TRBV19; D is perhaps TRBD2 (6 bases). CDR3 length equals 13 residues. Germline V gene data show CDR1 as LNHDA and CDR2 as SQIVND (reference sequence). Trimming removed 1 base from V and 8 bases from J, with 9 bases in between. The CDR3 DNA reads TGTGCCAGTAGTATAGCGGGAGTTGACATTCAGTACTTC. Translation: CASSIAGVDIQYF.

V usage is TRBV6-5 and J usage is TRBJ2-2; 8 nucleotides align to TRBD2. The ends lost 8 bases at V and 5 bases at J; junction bases unmatched: 10. In germline, CDR1 is MNHEY, CDR2 SVGAGI. CDR3 length: 15 amino acids. The CDR3 reads CASQKGAGATGELFF. The CDR3 region has the DNA TGTGCCAGCCAAAAAGGAGCGGGAGCTACCGGGGAGCTGTTTTTT.